This TCR beta chain was captured in a study of shared clonotypes between healthy human individuals. Trimming removed 5 bases from V and 0 bases from J; junction bases left unmatched: 4. The CDR3 has 15 residues. CDR1 is LNHNV and CDR2 is YYDKDF in the germline V gene (reference sequence). This clone appeared once. Genomic DNA per cell subset filled all wells of several immunoSEQ plates. Clones were read by immunoSEQ multiplex PCR, and TCRdb kept only the in-frame ones, dropping some. Here the sample spans 1.6 million or so clones, just under 99% being singletons. The chain carries TRBV15 and TRBJ1-3; 7 nucleotides line up with TRBD1. Sequencing was carried out using naive CD4+ T cells sorted from blood. Subset denoted: CD45RA+ positively selected. The source of this sequence is a man aged 25-45 years in good health. DNA of the CDR3: TGTGCCACCAGCCTGTACAGGGGCTCTGGAAACACCATATATTTT. Translating it yields CATSLYRGSGNTIYF.